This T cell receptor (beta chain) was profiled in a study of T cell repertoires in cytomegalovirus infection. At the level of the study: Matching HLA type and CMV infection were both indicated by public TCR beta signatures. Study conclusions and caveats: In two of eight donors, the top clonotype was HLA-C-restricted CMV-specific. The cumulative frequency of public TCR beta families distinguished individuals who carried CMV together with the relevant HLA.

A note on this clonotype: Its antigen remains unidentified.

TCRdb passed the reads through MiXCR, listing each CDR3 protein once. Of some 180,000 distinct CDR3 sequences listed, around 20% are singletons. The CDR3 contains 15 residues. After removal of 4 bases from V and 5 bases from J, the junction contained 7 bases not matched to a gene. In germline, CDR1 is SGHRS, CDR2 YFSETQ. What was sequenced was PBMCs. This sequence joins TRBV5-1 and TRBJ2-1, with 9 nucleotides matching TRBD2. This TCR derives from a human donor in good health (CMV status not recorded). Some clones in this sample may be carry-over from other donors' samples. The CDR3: CASSGLAGVNNEQFF. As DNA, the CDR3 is TGCGCCAGCAGCGGGTTAGCGGGAGTAAACAATGAGCAGTTCTTC.